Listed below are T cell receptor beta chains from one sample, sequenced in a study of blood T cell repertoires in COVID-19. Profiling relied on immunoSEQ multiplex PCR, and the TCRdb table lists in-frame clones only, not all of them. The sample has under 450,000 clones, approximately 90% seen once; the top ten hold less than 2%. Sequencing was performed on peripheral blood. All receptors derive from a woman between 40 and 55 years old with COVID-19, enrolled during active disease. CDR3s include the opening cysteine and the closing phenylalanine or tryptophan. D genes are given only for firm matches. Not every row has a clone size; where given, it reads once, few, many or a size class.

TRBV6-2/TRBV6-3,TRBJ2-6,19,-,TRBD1,TGTGCCAGCAGTTACCCGACAGGGGCCAGATTCTCTGGGGCCAACGTCCTGACTTTC,CASSYPTGARFSGANVLTF
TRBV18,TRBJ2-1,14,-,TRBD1,TGTGCCAGCTCCCCGGGACAGGGGTTCGGTGAGCAGTTCTTC,CASSPGQGFGEQFF
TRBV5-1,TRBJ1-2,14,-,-,TGCGCCAGCAGCCAGGACAGTCCTAACTATGGCTACACCTTC,CASSQDSPNYGYTF
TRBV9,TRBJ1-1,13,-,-,TGTGCCAGCAGCGGGGGGCCGAACACTGAAGCTTTCTTT,CASSGGPNTEAFF
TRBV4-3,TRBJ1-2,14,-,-,TGCGCCAGCAGCCAAGATCCCCAGGGGAGAGGCTACACCTTC,CASSQDPQGRGYTF
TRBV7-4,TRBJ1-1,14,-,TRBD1,TGTGCCAGCAGCCCGACAGGGAATTACACTGAAGCTTTCTTT,CASSPTGNYTEAFF
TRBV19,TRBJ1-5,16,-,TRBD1,TGTGCCAGTAGTCCCTGGGGACAGGGGGCAAATCAGCCCCAGCATTTT,CASSPWGQGANQPQHF
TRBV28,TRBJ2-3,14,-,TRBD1,TGTGCCAGCAGTTCAGGACAGGGGGTAGATACGCAGTATTTT,CASSSGQGVDTQYF
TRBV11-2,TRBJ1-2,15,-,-,TGTGCCAGCAGCATCCCGGGGACTCCGAGGGATGGCTACACCTTC,CASSIPGTPRDGYTF
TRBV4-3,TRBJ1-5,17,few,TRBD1,TGCGCCAGCAGCCAAGTTCCAGCCGGGACAGGGAGTCAGCCCCAGCATTTT,CASSQVPAGTGSQPQHF
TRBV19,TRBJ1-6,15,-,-,TGTGCCAGTAGGCAGGGCCAAGGTGGGAATTCACCCCTCCACTTT,CASRQGQGGNSPLHF
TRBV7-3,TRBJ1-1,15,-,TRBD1,TGTGCCAGCAGCATGAGGACAGGGGGCAACACTGAAGCTTTCTTT,CASSMRTGGNTEAFF
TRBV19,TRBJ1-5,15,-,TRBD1,TGTGCCAGTAGTATTGCACAGGGGAGCAATCAGCCCCAGCATTTT,CASSIAQGSNQPQHF
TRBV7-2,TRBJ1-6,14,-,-,TGTGCCAGCAGGCCCAGCTCCTATAATTCACCCCTCCACTTT,CASRPSSYNSPLHF
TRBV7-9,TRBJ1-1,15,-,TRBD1,TGTGCCAGCAGCTTAGCCGGGACAGGGAACACTGAAGCTTTCTTT,CASSLAGTGNTEAFF
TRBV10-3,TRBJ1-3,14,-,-,TGTGCCATCATGCCCTTTAGCGGGGGAAACACCATATATTTT,CAIMPFSGGNTIYF
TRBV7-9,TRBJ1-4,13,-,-,TGTGCCAGCAGCGAATCTTTTCGGGAAAAACTGTTTTTT,CASSESFREKLFF
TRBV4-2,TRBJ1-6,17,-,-,TGTGCCAGCAGCCAAGAGGTTACAGGATTAAATAATTCACCCCTCCACTTT,CASSQEVTGLNNSPLHF
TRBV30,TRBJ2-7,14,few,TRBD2,TGTGCCTGGAGTATTAGCGGGGGGGGGTACGAGCAGTACTTC,CAWSISGGGYEQYF
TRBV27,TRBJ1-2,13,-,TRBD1,TGTGCCAGCAGACCCGGGACAGGGATCGGCTACACCTTC,CASRPGTGIGYTF
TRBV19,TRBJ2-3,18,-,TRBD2,TGTGCCAGTAGTAGTAAGGGCGGGACTAGCGGGAGGTGGGATACGCAGTATTTT,CASSSKGGTSGRWDTQYF
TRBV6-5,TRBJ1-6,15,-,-,TGTGCCAGCAGTTACGATACAGGGAACAATTCACCCCTCCACTTT,CASSYDTGNNSPLHF
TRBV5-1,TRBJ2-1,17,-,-,TGCGCCAGCAGCTCCTTTCCCCTGACAGCCTCCTACAATGAGCAGTTCTTC,CASSSFPLTASYNEQFF
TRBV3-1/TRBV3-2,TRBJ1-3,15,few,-,TGTGCCAGCAGCGCTAGGGACATGACTGGAAACACCATATATTTT,CASSARDMTGNTIYF
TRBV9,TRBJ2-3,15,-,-,TGTGCCAGCAGCGCCCCGGGGGAATCCACAGATACGCAGTATTTT,CASSAPGESTDTQYF
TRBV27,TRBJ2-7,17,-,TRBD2,TGTGCCAGCAGCCACTCCCCCCTGCGGGAGGTTCCCTACGAGCAGTACTTC,CASSHSPLREVPYEQYF
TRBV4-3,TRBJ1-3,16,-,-,TGCGCCAGCAGCCAAGGCGGAGATATCTCTGGAAACACCATATATTTT,CASSQGGDISGNTIYF
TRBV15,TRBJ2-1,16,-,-,TGTGCCACCAGCAGAAGGCCCCAGGACTCCTACAATGAGCAGTTCTTC,CATSRRPQDSYNEQFF
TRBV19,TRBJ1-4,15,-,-,TGTGCCAGTAGTATTGGGTTGCAGGGAAATGAAAAACTGTTTTTT,CASSIGLQGNEKLFF
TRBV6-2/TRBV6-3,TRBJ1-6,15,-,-,TGTGCCAGCAGTTACACGGGAGAAATCGGTTCACCCCTCCACTTT,CASSYTGEIGSPLHF
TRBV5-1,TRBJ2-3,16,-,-,TGCGCCAGCAGCCTGACCAATTTGGGGGGGCAAGATACGCAGTATTTT,CASSLTNLGGQDTQYF
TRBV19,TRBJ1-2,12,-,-,TGTGCCAGTAGCAAACAAGCGTATGGCTACACCTTC,CASSKQAYGYTF
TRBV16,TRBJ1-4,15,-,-,TGTGCCAGCAGCCCCACCCGCCTACCGAGTGAAAAACTGTTTTTT,CASSPTRLPSEKLFF
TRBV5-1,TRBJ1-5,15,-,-,TGCGCCAGCAGCTTGGTAGGAGGGTACAATCAGCCCCAGCATTTT,CASSLVGGYNQPQHF
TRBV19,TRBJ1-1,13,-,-,TGTGCCAGTAGTACGAAATCAGGCACTGAAGCTTTCTTT,CASSTKSGTEAFF
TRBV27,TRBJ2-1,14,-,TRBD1,TGTGCCACCAGGGGGACAGGGGCCTACAATGAGCAGTTCTTC,CATRGTGAYNEQFF
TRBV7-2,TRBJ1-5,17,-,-,TGTGCCAGCAGGGAGGGAGCTTACCGTTATAGCAATCAGCCCCAGCATTTT,CASREGAYRYSNQPQHF